The 24 T cell receptor beta chains in this list originate from one sample, sequenced in a study of blood T cells in healthy people across ages. It was with a sample-barcoded 5' primer and a J-beta primer mix that a second PCR of roughly 7 to 12 cycles was run. MiXCR was run by TCRdb on the 5' RACE reads, yielding one entry per CDR3 protein. The sample carries some 760,000 distinct CDR3 sequences, 25% recorded once. The same sample was also used in a study of T cells of mothers and their children.

Sequenced sample: blood. The receptors were gathered from a boy aged 5-17 years in good health.

V gene TRBV20-1 combines with J gene TRBJ2-3; the D is unclear. V shed 6 bases and J shed 5 bases, with 30 bases lying between them. CDR3 length: 18 residues. Per the germline V gene, CDR1 is DFQATT and CDR2 is SNEGSKA (reference sequence). The DNA for the CDR3 is TGCAGTGCAACAAGGTCCTGGCTAGTCTCTAGATTGGAAGATACGCAGTATTTT. Encoded protein: CSATRSWLVSRLEDTQYF.

This chain links TRBV7-9 with TRBJ1-1; weak D call: TRBD1 (5 bases). V lost 0 bases to trimming and J lost 2 bases, with 10 bases between them. The CDR3 loop spans 15 amino acids. Per the germline V gene, CDR1 is SEHNR and CDR2 is FQNEAQ (reference sequence). For the CDR3, the DNA is TGTGCCAGCAGCTTAGCCCAGGGTTCTAACACTGAAGCTTTCTTT. Its translation is CASSLAQGSNTEAFF.

This clonotype was detected a few times. This chain links TRBV10-3 with TRBJ1-1; D gene unclear. This CDR3 is built from 11 residues. Germline V gene lookup returns CDR1 ENHRY and CDR2 SYGVKD. Between the trimmed V and J ends, which lost 3 bases and 12 bases, there was a span of 11 bases. The CDR3 sequence is CAISDGDGTFF. CDR3 coding DNA: TGTGCCATCAGTGACGGGGATGGGACTTTCTTT.

V and J are TRBV20-1 and TRBJ1-2, with no clear D. The germline V gene encodes CDR1 DFQATT and CDR2 SNEGSKA (reference sequence). V was clipped by 4 bases and J by 4 bases, with 22 bases between them. The CDR3 length is 16 residues. The CDR3: CSANGQSRRRSYGYTF. DNA for the CDR3: TGCAGTGCTAATGGGCAGTCTCGGAGGCGCAGCTATGGCTACACCTTC.

The chain recombines TRBV15 with TRBJ2-1; D unresolved. The germline V gene encodes CDR1 LNHNV and CDR2 YYDKDF (reference sequence). V lost 6 bases and J 8 bases, leaving 11 bases between the germline ends. CDR3 length: 12 amino acids. This chain's CDR3 is CATSTRLDEQFF. The CDR3 DNA is TGTGCCACCAGTACACGTTTGGATGAGCAGTTCTTC.

Ten or more counts support this clonotype. The rearrangement uses TRBV7-2 and TRBJ2-1; D remains ambiguous. This CDR3 has 14 residues. The germline V gene has CDR1 SGHTA and CDR2 FQGNSA. The V gene lost 3 bases and the J gene lost 0 bases, with 6 bases spanning the gap. The CDR3 region is CASSLVGSYNEQFF. For the CDR3, the DNA is TGTGCCAGCAGCTTGGTTGGCTCCTACAATGAGCAGTTCTTC. Combining the CDR3 with reference TRBV7-2 and TRBJ2-1 gives the whole variable domain GAGVSQSPSNKVTEKGKDVELRCDPISGHTALYWYRQSLGQGLEFLIYFQGNSAPDKSGLPSDRFSAERTGGSVSTLTIQRTQQEDSAVYLCASSLVGSYNEQFFGPGTRLTVL.

This clonotype was counted a few times. V gene TRBV6-6 combines with J gene TRBJ2-5; D is ambiguous. V dropped 5 bases and J dropped 7 bases, with 20 bases sitting between them. From germline, CDR1 is MNHNY and CDR2 SVGAGI (reference sequence). The CDR3 length is 15 residues. The CDR3: CASSTIETTLWTQYF. The CDR3 DNA reads as TGTGCCAGCAGTACTATCGAAACTACACTCTGGACCCAGTACTTC.

This clonotype was counted a single time. The chain employs TRBV5-1 and TRBJ1-2; no clear D gene. V gave up 0 bases and J gave up 1 base, with 10 bases separating them. Looked up from germline, CDR1 is SGHRS and CDR2 is YFSETQ. The CDR3 has 15 residues. CDR3 region: CASSLGAAVNYGYTF. For the CDR3, the DNA is TGCGCCAGCAGCTTGGGGGCGGCAGTTAACTATGGCTACACCTTC.

This chain connects TRBV6-1 to TRBJ2-2, with TRBD1 matching over 9 bases. Germline trimming cut 6 bases from V and 5 bases from J; bases unmatched to any gene: 7. Germline CDR1 MNHNS, CDR2 SASEGT. The length of the CDR3 is 15 residues. CDR3 residues: CASSDRGYWTGELFF. CDR3 bases: TGTGCCAGCAGCGACAGGGGGTATTGGACCGGGGAGCTGTTTTTT.

J is TRBJ2-5 and V is TRBV28; possible D gene TRBD2, 5 bases. The closer fit of TRBJ2-7 to the DNA end suggests the J call may be wrong. Per germline, CDR1 MDHEN and CDR2 SYDVKM. The CDR3 contains 12 residues. In DNA form, the CDR3 reads TGTGCCAGCAGTTGGGAGTATAACGAGCAGTACTTC. It encodes CASSWEYNEQYF.

This sequence joins TRBV7-9 and TRBJ1-2; D is unclear. The germline V and J ends were trimmed by 4 bases and 3 bases, with 18 bases remaining between them. The germline CDR1 and CDR2 sequences are SEHNR and FQNEAQ (reference sequence). This CDR3 is 16 amino acids long. CDR3 sequence: CASSSRLLGRDYGYTF. CDR3 in DNA: TGTGCCAGCAGCTCACGGCTACTAGGGAGGGACTATGGCTACACCTTC.

The J gene is TRBJ2-4, the V gene TRBV9; 10 nucleotides agree with TRBD2. CDR1 SGDLS and CDR2 YYNGEE come from the germline V gene. This CDR3 is 14 amino acids long. V lost 0 bases to trimming and J lost 16 bases; unmatched junction nucleotides: 10. The CDR3 sequence: CASSVAASGGPLYF. The CDR3 DNA reads as TGTGCCAGCAGCGTAGCAGCTAGCGGGGGCCCGTTATACTTC.

The CDR3 spells CASSLGARELFF. The CDR3 DNA reads TGTGCCAGCAGCCTTGGGGCTAGGGAGCTGTTTTTT. The genes are TRBV3-1 and TRBJ2-2, with TRBD1 as a possible D gene (5 bases). Germline-derived CDR1 and CDR2 are LGHDT and YNNKEL (reference sequence). V was clipped by 4 bases and J by 9 bases, with 9 bases between them. CDR3 length: 12 residues.

Turning to this clonotype: Its ends do not fully match the called genes, so a read error is possible. This sequence joins TRBV20-1 and TRBJ2-3; tentatively, D is TRBD2 (7 bases). CDR1 and CDR2 from the germline V gene are DFQATT and SNEGSKA (reference sequence). This CDR3 is built from 15 residues. CDR3 protein: CSALNSGGGTDTQYF. The CDR3 DNA is TGCAGTGCCCTAAACAGTGGCGGGGGCACAGACACGCAGTATTTT.

CDR3 protein: CSAPGSKAGKSTDTQYF. For the CDR3, the DNA is TGCAGTGCCCCCGGGTCAAAAGCGGGTAAAAGCACAGATACGCAGTATTTT. The rearrangement uses TRBV20-1 and TRBJ2-3, with D perhaps matching TRBD2 (6 bases). Germline V lookup: CDR1 DFQATT, CDR2 SNEGSKA (reference sequence). There are 17 residues in the CDR3. Trimming pared 6 bases from V and 0 bases from J, leaving 22 bases between.

V gene TRBV7-2 combines with J gene TRBJ2-1; 10 bases are a match to TRBD1. V dropped 8 bases and J dropped 1; count of bases not matched to a gene: 5. Germline V gene sequence: CDR1 SGHTA, CDR2 FQGNSA. CDR3 length: 15 residues. The CDR3 nucleotides read TGTGCCAGCGGTCGGGACAGGGGTTCCTACAATGAGCAGTTCTTC. It specifies CASGRDRGSYNEQFF.

The chain combines TRBV28 with TRBJ2-7; D tentatively reads TRBD1 or TRBD2 (5 bases each). The better agreement between TRBJ2-1 and the DNA end casts doubt on the J call. Germline values: CDR1 MDHEN, CDR2 SYDVKM. This CDR3 is 13 amino acids long. CDR3 residues: CASSLEWGNEQFF. Here the CDR3 DNA reads TGTGCCAGCAGTTTGGAATGGGGGAATGAGCAGTTCTTC.

This clonotype was counted many times. The chain links TRBV12-3 or TRBV12-4 to TRBJ1-5; the D is unclear. The CDR3 has 13 amino acids. Trimming pared 6 bases from V and 2 bases from J, leaving 8 bases between. CDR3 residues: CASSLPGNQPQHF. Written as DNA, the CDR3 is TGTGCCAGCAGCCTTCCGGGCAATCAGCCCCAGCATTTT.

The chain uses TRBV9 and TRBJ1-2; 10 nucleotides align to TRBD1. The ends lost 3 bases at V and 4 bases at J; junction bases unmatched: 12. CDR3 length equals 17 residues. The germline CDR1 and CDR2 sequences are SGDLS and YYNGEE. CDR3 sequence: CASSGREGGQGSYGYTF. CDR3 nucleotide sequence: TGTGCCAGCAGCGGTAGAGAGGGGGGACAGGGGAGCTATGGCTACACCTTC.

The genes are TRBV6-1 and TRBJ2-2; 7 bases are a match to TRBD1. Germline V CDR1 and CDR2: MNHNS, SASEGT. Germline trimming cut 11 bases from V and 0 bases from J; bases unmatched to any gene: 3. The CDR3 consists of 13 residues. The DNA of the CDR3 is TGTGCCTTCGACAGGGCGAACACCGGGGAGCTGTTTTTT. The encoded protein is CAFDRANTGELFF.

This chain's CDR3 is CASSKESRGDSYEQYF. In DNA, the CDR3 is TGTGCCAGCAGCAAAGAGTCTAGGGGAGATTCCTACGAGCAGTACTTC. This chain links TRBV21-1 with TRBJ2-7; the table's D call, TRBD2, was not checked against the DNA. TRBV21-1 is termed a pseudogene. This CDR3 has 16 amino acids.

The V call is TRBV7-6, the J call TRBJ2-5; D call uncertain. The J call may be mistaken, given a closer DNA end match to TRBJ2-1. This CDR3 is built from 14 residues. Germline CDR1 and CDR2: SGHVS and FNYEAQ. The CDR3 here is CASSLDPDLNEQFF. The CDR3 DNA follows: TGTGCCAGCAGCTTAGATCCAGACCTCAATGAGCAGTTCTTC.

This clonotype was counted a few times. The chain combines TRBV6-2 or TRBV6-3 with TRBJ1-5; D is perhaps TRBD1 (5 bases). V gave up 2 bases and J gave up 11 bases, with 13 bases separating them. The CDR3 spans 13 residues. The germline V gene encodes CDR1 MNHEY and CDR2 SVGEGT. The CDR3 sequence: CASSYHGGGAQHF. CDR3 bases: TGTGCCAGCAGTTACCATGGTGGAGGGGCCCAGCATTTT.

The chain is built from TRBV18 and TRBJ1-2; 7 nucleotides align to TRBD1. Germline CDR1 reads KGHSH; CDR2 reads LQKENI. Losses at the gene ends were 3 bases for V and 6 bases for J; bases not matched to a gene: 19. The CDR3 has 18 residues. CDR3 sequence reads: CASSPNAGTDTISHGYTF. The DNA for the CDR3 is TGTGCCAGCTCACCGAATGCCGGGACAGATACTATCTCGCATGGCTACACCTTC.